The clone carrying this TCR beta chain has just a few counts. This sample was taken from a study of regulatory T cells in long-lasting Graves disease. iRepertoire HTBI primers and Arm-PCR of CDR3 regions built TCR beta libraries. One entry per CDR3 protein, called by TCRdb with MiXCR from the multiplex PCR reads. The data show about 620,000 distinct CDR3 sequences, roughly 15% seen once. CDR3 size: 14 residues. Germline loops: CDR1 LNHDA, CDR2 SQIVND (reference sequence). V was pared by 10 bases and J by 4 bases, with 10 bases of the junction left unmatched. The time point here: newly diagnosed GD, antithyroid drugs for less than 3 months. Following extraction of RNA from PBMCs, that RNA was used to make the TCR library. An endocrinology department in Xi'an, China, recruited the patients. These records were also assigned to another study, of T cells in Graves' hyperthyroidism and ophthalmopathy. This second report adds: The HTBI primer set served for first-round RT-PCR of the TCR CDR3. Most clonotypes expanded in the thyroid (above 0.001) were also present in blood.

The receptor was derived from a woman under 40 with Graves disease. Sequencing was performed on peripheral blood mononuclear cells (PBMCs), taken at new diagnosis, from a patient treated with antithyroid drugs. The rearrangement joins TRBV19 to TRBJ2-7, with 10 bases aligning to TRBD1. The CDR3 loop reads CATTFGTGVYEQYF. The CDR3 bases are TGTGCCACCACCTTTGGGACAGGGGTGTACGAGCAGTACTTC.